This TCR beta chain was sequenced during a study of cytomegalovirus exposure and HLA in healthy donors. Study-wide points: TCR beta chains numbering more than 150 were designated cytomegalovirus-associated.

The study ran its PCR with 60 Vbeta and 13 Jbeta primers. Repertoires were generated with immunoSEQ multiplex PCR, while TCRdb's copy carries only in-frame clones and drops some. The sample consists of around 150,000 clones, about 86% of them appearing once. For this clone: Its antigen is undetermined.

The CDR3 runs 13 residues. The J segment lost 8 bases and the V segment lost 3 bases, leaving 4 bases of the junction unmatched. Germline values: CDR1 SGHNT, CDR2 YYREEE (reference sequence). What was sequenced was PBMCs. The sequence derives from a man aged 35-49 years in good health and CMV-seropositive. The chain uses TRBV5-4 and TRBJ1-2, with 10 bases identical to TRBD1. CDR3: CASSSTGGAGYTF. As DNA, the CDR3 is TGTGCCAGCAGCTCGACAGGGGGCGCGGGCTACACCTTC.